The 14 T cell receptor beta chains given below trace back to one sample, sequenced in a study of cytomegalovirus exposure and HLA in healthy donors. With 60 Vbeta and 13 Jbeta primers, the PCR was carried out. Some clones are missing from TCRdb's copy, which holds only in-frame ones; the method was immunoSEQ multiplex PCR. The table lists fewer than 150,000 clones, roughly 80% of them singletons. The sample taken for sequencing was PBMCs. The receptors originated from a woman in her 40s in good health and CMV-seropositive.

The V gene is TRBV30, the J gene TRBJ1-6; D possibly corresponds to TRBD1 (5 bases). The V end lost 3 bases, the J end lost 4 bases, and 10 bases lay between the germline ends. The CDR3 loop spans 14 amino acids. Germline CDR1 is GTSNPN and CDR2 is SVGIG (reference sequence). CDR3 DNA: TGTGCCTGGAGGGGGCGCAGTTATAATTCACCCCTCCACTTT. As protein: CAWRGRSYNSPLHF.

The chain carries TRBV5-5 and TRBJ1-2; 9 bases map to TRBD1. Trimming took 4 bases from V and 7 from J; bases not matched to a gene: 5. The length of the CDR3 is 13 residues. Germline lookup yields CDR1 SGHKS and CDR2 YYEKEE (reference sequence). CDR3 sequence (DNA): TGTGCCAGCAGCCCGGGACAGGGTTTTGGCTACACCTTC. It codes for CASSPGQGFGYTF.

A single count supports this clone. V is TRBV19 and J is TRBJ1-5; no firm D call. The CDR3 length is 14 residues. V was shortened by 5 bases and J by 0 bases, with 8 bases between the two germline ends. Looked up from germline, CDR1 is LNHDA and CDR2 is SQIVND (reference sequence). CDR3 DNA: TGTGCCAGTAGTCCCGAGTATAGCAATCAGCCCCAGCATTTT. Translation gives CASSPEYSNQPQHF.

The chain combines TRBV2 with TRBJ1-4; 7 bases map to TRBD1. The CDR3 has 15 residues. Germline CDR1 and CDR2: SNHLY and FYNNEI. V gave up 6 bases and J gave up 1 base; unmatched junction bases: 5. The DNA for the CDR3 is TGTGCCAGCAGGGGACAGCTCTTAACTAATGAAAAACTGTTTTTT. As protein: CASRGQLLTNEKLFF.

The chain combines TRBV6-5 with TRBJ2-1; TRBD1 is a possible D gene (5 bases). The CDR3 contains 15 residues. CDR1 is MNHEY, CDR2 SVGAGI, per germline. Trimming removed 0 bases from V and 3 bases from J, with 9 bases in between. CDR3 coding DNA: TGTGCCAGCAGTTACTCCCCAGGGAACTACAATGAGCAGTTCTTC. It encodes CASSYSPGNYNEQFF.

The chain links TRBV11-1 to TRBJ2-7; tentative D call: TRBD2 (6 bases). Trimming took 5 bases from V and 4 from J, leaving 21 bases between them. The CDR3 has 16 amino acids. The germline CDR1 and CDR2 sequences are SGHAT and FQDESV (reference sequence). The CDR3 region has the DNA TGTGCCAGCAGCCAAAGCCTAGCCGACGGAGGGTACGAGCAGTACTTC. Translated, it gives CASSQSLADGGYEQYF.

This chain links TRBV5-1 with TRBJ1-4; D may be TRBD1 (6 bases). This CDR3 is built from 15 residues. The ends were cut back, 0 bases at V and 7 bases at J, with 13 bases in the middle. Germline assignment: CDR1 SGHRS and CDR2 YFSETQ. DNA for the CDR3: TGCGCCAGCAGCTTGGTTGGGGGCGGGCGTGAAAAACTGTTTTTT. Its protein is CASSLVGGGREKLFF.

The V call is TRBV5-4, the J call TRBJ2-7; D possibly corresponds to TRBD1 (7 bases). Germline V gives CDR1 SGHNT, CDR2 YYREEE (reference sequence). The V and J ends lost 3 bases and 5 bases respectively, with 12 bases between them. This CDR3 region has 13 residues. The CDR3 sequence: CASSSRGTHEQYF. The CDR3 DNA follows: TGTGCCAGCAGCTCCAGGGGGACTCACGAGCAGTACTTC. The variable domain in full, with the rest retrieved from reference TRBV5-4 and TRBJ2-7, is ETGVTQSPTHLIKTRGQQVTLRCSSQSGHNTVSWYQQALGQGPQFIFQYYREEENGRGNFPPRFSGLQFPNYSSELNVNALELDDSALYLCASSSRGTHEQYFGPGTRLTVT.

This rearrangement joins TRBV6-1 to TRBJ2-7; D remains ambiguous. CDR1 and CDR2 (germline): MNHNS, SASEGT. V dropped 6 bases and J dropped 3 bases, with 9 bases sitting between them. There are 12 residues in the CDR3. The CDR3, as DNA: TGTGCCAGCAGCGGCGGCCTCTACGAGCAGTACTTC. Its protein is CASSGGLYEQYF.

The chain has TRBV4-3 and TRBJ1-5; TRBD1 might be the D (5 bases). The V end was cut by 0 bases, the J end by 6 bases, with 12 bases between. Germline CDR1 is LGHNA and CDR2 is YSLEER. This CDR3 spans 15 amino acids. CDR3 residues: CASSQELGGVQPQHF. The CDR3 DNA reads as TGCGCCAGCAGCCAAGAGTTGGGGGGAGTTCAGCCCCAGCATTTT.

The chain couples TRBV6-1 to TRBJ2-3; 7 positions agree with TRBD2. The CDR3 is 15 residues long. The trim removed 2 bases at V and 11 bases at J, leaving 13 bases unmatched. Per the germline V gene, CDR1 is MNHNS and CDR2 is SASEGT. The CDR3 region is CASSELGGAPTEQYF. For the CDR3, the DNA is TGTGCCAGCAGTGAATTGGGAGGGGCGCCAACCGAGCAGTATTTT.

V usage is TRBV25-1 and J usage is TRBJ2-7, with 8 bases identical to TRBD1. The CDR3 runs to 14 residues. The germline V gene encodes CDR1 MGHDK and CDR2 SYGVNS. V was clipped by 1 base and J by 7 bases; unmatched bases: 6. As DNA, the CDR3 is TGTGCCAGCAGTGAATGGACAGGGCCGGGGGAGCAGTACTTC. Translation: CASSEWTGPGEQYF.

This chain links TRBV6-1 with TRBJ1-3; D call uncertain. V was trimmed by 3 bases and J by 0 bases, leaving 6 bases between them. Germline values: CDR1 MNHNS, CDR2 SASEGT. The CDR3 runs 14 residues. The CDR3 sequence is CASSDGTSGNTIYF. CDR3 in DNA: TGTGCCAGCAGTGACGGTACCTCTGGAAACACCATATATTTT.

CDR3 coding DNA: TGTGCCAGTAGTATCCCTGCAGGACGGGGAGGTGAGACCCAGTACTTC. It translates to CASSIPAGRGGETQYF. The chain is built from TRBV19 and TRBJ2-5; D possibly corresponds to TRBD2 (6 bases). With 3 bases removed from V and 5 bases from J, the gap between germline ends came to 19 bases. There are 16 residues in the CDR3. Germline V gene sequence: CDR1 LNHDA, CDR2 SQIVND (reference sequence).